This TCR beta chain was sequenced in a study of blood T cell repertoires in COVID-19. As for the study in general: Acute and convalescent COVID-19 samples came from the United States, Italy and Spain.

Generated by immunoSEQ multiplex PCR, the TCRdb table keeps only in-frame clones and is missing some. The data show 300,000 to 350,000 clones, about 93% seen once. Material: peripheral blood. The sequence derives from a woman younger than 30 who had recovered from COVID-19.

This CDR3 reads CATTSGTGSYENTEAFF. DNA of the CDR3: TGTGCCACCACGAGCGGGACCGGGAGTTACGAGAACACTGAAGCTTTCTTT. V usage is TRBV10-3 and J usage is TRBJ1-1; a possible D gene is TRBD1 (5 bases). The CDR3 runs 17 residues. CDR1 is ENHRY and CDR2 is SYGVKD in the germline V gene. V was clipped by 10 bases and J by 1 base, with 25 bases between them.